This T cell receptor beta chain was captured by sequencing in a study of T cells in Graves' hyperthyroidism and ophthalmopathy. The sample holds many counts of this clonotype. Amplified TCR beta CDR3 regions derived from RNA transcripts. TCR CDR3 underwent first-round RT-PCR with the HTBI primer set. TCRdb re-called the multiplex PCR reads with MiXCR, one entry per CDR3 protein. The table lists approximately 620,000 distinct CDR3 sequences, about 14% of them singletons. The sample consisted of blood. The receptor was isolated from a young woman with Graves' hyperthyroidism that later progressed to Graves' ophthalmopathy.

CDR3 residues: CASSLTPPLGSATNEKLFF. The CDR3 region has the DNA TGTGCCAGCAGTTTAACCCCTCCTTTGGGTTCTGCAACTAATGAAAAACTGTTTTTT. The V and J genes are TRBV12-3 or TRBV12-4 and TRBJ1-4; D is unclear. V dropped 2 bases and J dropped 0 bases, with 19 bases sitting between them. The CDR3 is 19 residues long.